This TCR beta chain was captured in a study of blood T cell repertoires in COVID-19 (TCRdb year 2020). Broadly, across the study: Collaborator samples came from the United States, Italy and Spain and covered acute and convalescent phases of COVID-19. The material from the prospective study consisted of cDNA or gDNA derived from T cells, B-cell-depleted T cells, or PBMCs. The dataset comprised deeply sampled blood TCRbeta repertoires from subjects exposed to, actively infected with, or recovered from COVID-19. The repertoires were made available in a free public database intended to serve as a resource for research on the immune response to SARS-CoV-2. The samples were drawn from two sources: the first 160 participants of the ongoing ImmuneRACE study, and 1,000 to 1,500 subjects contributed by 6 global collaborators. A de-identified subject ID, COVID-19 status, age in years and sex were almost always included in the sample metadata. Where available, HLA class I and class II types were taken from metadata supplied by the sample provider and were not determined by assay-based typing. What the research found in general, with its limitations: Clinical and demographic metadata were provided uncurated, with the amount varying by source and participant.

This clone has a single count. Which antigen it targets is not known. No base quality information exists; no much larger clone differs at one position. Whole blood was collected in K2EDTA tubes by collaborating institutions according to the institutions' own protocols. For TCRbeta analysis, collaborators shipped samples as frozen whole blood, isolated PBMCs, or DNA extracted from either of those sample types. CDR1 SGHNT and CDR2 YYREEE are derived from the germline V gene (reference sequence). Cut back by 2 bases and 8 bases, the V and J ends lie 10 bases apart. From its cysteine to its phenylalanine, the CDR3 spans 13 amino acids. Only the CDR3 region is kept as DNA, spanning 39 bases read in frame from base 1. TCRbeta CDR3 regions were amplified from genomic DNA by means of the immunoSEQ Assay, a bias-controlled multiplex PCR. The authors' pipeline ran thus. The number of nucleated cells in each sample was estimated from the amplification of reference gene primers within the assay. To quantify the absolute abundance of each unique TCRbeta CDR3 rearrangement, sequence reads were collapsed and filtered. For each sample, productive Simpson clonality was calculated by taking the square root of Simpson's diversity index across productive rearrangements. In its TCRdb copy, this immuneACCESS table keeps in-frame sequences only and misses some clones. Where compared with another copy, unresolved V genes explain less than half of these, and the others have no known cause. V, J and clone size derive from that table, while D and trimming were established from the DNA sequence. For this sample the table gives around 100,000 clones, of which around four fifths were detected only once. Jointly, the top ten make up about 10% of the sample.

The sequence joins TRBV5-4 to TRBJ1-4; no D segment can be confidently identified. The source of this sequence is a man aged 35 to 55 with active or convalescent COVID-19. The sequenced sample consisted of peripheral blood. Read as DNA, the sequence is TGTGCCAGCAGCTTAATACCCGGGGAAAAACTGTTTTTT. The translation is CASSLIPGEKLFF. Outside the CDR3, residues come from the reference TRBV5-4 and TRBJ1-4 proteins, so the full variable domain is: ETGVTQSPTHLIKTRGQQVTLRCSSQSGHNTVSWYQQALGQGPQFIFQYYREEENGRGNFPPRFSGLQFPNYSSELNVNALELDDSALYLCASSLIPGEKLFFGSGTQLSVL.